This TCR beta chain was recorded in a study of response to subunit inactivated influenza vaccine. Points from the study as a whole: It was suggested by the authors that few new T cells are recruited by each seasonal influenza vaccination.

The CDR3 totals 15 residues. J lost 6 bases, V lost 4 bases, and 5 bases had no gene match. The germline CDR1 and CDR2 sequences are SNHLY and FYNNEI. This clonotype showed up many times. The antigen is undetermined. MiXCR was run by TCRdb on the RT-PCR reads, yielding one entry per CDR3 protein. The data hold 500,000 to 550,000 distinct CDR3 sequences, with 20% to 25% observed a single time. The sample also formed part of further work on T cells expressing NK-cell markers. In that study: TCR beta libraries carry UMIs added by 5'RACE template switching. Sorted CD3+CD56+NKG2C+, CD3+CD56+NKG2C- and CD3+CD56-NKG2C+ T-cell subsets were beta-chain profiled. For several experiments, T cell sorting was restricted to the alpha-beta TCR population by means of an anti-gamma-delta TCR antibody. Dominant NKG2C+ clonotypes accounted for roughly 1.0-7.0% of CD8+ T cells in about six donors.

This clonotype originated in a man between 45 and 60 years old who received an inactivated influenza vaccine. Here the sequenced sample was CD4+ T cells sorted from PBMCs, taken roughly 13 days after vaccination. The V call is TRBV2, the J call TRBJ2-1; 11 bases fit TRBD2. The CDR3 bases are TGTGCCAGCAGTGGTGCGGGACTAGCGGTCAATGAGCAGTTCTTC. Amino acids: CASSGAGLAVNEQFF.